This T cell receptor beta chain stems from a study of T cell responses to AZD1222 COVID-19 vaccine (dated by TCRdb to the early 2020s). About the investigation overall: AZD1222 recipients whose second dose came at about 4 weeks and those whose second dose came at about 12 weeks were combined into one group, since spike-specific TCR depth and breadth did not differ between the two schedules. A total of 240 or so trial participants underwent TCR sequencing, of whom under 220 had received two doses of AZD1222 and about 25 had received two doses of the MenACWY control vaccine. Trial participants were enrolled into age subgroups of 18-55, 56-69 and 70-plus years, which contained 148, 28 and 57 TCR-sequenced participants, respectively. Overall results and qualifications from the work: Only 5 to 7 AZD1222 recipients were SARS-CoV-2 seropositive at baseline, limiting conclusions about previously exposed vaccinees. CD4 TCRs associated with the vaccine covered the entire spike protein, and the dominant responses were in regions 160-218 and 743-854. Participants were mostly white British, with more females than males. The authors suggested clonal diversity may have been underestimated. Because no day 14 peak-response samples were available, the repertoires could be characterized only after the peak T cell response. After two AZD1222 doses, spike-specific TCR breadth and depth were significantly higher than at day 0 and than in MenACWY recipients. The 56-69-year group was small, and its depth increase did not reach significance, likely because of low power. Reportedly, close to half of the unique spike-specific TCRs recognized epitopes lying outside the regions that are mutated in the B.1.351 and B.1.1.7 variants.

In light of the paper, this sample's time point label describes: baseline before first vaccination. The vaccinee samples were drawn from two UK trials, COV001 and COV002, one of which was a single-blind randomized controlled phase 2/3 trial testing AZD1222 (ChAdOx1 nCoV-19) in healthy adults. For TCRbeta chain sequencing, PBMC samples from trial participants were taken at day 0 and at day 28 after the second dose. The CDR3 regions of human TCRbeta chains were analyzed by immunosequencing. Per the original workflow: TCRs in the repertoires were matched against a reference library of SARS-CoV-2-specific TCRs that had been generated with the MIRA antigen-specificity platform. Breadth was defined as the fraction of unique TCRs that were SARS-CoV-2-associated, and depth was defined as the fraction of total T cells that were SARS-CoV-2-associated. Each spike-specific TCR was assigned to its reactive spike region and to a CD4 or CD8 class using the MIRA data. Log10-transformed breadth and depth values were compared by one-way ANOVA with Sidak's multiple comparisons tests. The table was pulled from immuneACCESS by TCRdb, which kept in-frame rearrangements only. Such tables lose some clones; where checked, under half of the loss comes from unresolved V genes, and the rest has no known cause. That table is the source of V, J and clone size, and D and trimming were worked out from the DNA. The sample includes fewer than 200,000 clones, with roughly nine tenths observed a single time. The ten largest clones take up under 2.5% of the sample.

Turning to this clone: Its cognate antigen has yet to be identified. Per-nucleotide qualities are absent, and no much larger clonotype sits a single base away.

The source of this sequence is an adult in good health. Sequencing was performed on peripheral blood, taken on day 0 of AZD1222 vaccination.

The nucleotide sequence reads as follows: TGTGCCAGCAGCTTTGAGGGTTACGAGCAGTACTTC. Its protein is CASSFEGYEQYF. This chain is built from TRBV13 and TRBJ2-7; the D segment could be TRBD2, given 5 matching bases. V sheds 3 bases and J sheds 4 bases, leaving 7 bases between their ends. The germline V gene encodes CDR1 PRHDT and CDR2 FYEKMQ (reference sequence). The CDR3 has 12 amino acids, counting the end cysteine and phenylalanine. Only the CDR3 DNA stays, 36 bases, in frame from base 1.